These 17 T cell receptor beta chains share one sample of origin, sequenced in a study of blood T cell repertoires in COVID-19. Some clones are missing from TCRdb's copy, which holds only in-frame ones; the method was immunoSEQ multiplex PCR. The data hold more than 90,000 clones, with 91% observed a single time. The sample taken for sequencing was peripheral blood. The origin of the receptors is a man between 50 and 59 years old with acute or convalescent COVID-19.

V gene TRBV4-2 combines with J gene TRBJ1-4; 7 bases align to TRBD1. This CDR3 region has 14 residues. J gave up 7 bases and V 0 bases, and 2 bases lay outside the gene matches. Germline values: CDR1 LGHNA, CDR2 YNFKEQ. The CDR3 DNA reads TGTGCCAGCAGCCAAGACCAGGGGGGTGAAAAACTGTTTTTT. It codes for CASSQDQGGEKLFF.

This clone was seen only a few times. This chain uses TRBV6-5 with TRBJ1-5; D is unclear. Germline-derived CDR1 and CDR2 are MNHEY and SVGAGI. V dropped 2 bases and J dropped 4 bases, with 6 bases sitting between them. The CDR3 runs 13 residues. CDR3 bases: TGTGCCAGCAGTTACACGGTGAATCAGCCCCAGCATTTT. This codes for CASSYTVNQPQHF.

A single count supports this clone. The chain links TRBV5-1 to TRBJ2-5; 10 nucleotides match TRBD1. The germline V gene encodes CDR1 SGHRS and CDR2 YFSETQ. The ends lost 3 bases at V and 5 bases at J; junction bases unmatched: 7. The CDR3 has 15 amino acids. The CDR3 sequence is CASSSRTGGKETQYF. The CDR3 coding sequence is TGCGCCAGCAGCTCTCGGACAGGGGGAAAGGAGACCCAGTACTTC.

The chain is built from TRBV6-1 and TRBJ2-1; D unclear. The germline V gene has CDR1 MNHNS and CDR2 SASEGT. Trimming stripped 2 bases from V and 5 bases from J, with 10 bases between. The CDR3 length is 14 residues. The CDR3 protein is CASSERSLNNEQFF. CDR3 in DNA: TGTGCCAGCAGTGAAAGGAGCCTCAACAATGAGCAGTTCTTC.

The chain is built from TRBV27 and TRBJ2-1; 10 bases are shared with TRBD2. Germline V lookup: CDR1 MNHEY, CDR2 SMNVEV (reference sequence). The CDR3 runs 16 residues. Trimming at V came to 5 bases and at J to 2 bases, leaving 6 bases not matched to a gene. This chain's CDR3 is CASSMISGGAYNEQFF. Here the CDR3 DNA reads TGTGCCAGCAGTATGATCAGCGGGGGGGCCTACAATGAGCAGTTCTTC.

The rearrangement joins TRBV15 to TRBJ2-5, with 9 bases that match TRBD1. The V and J ends lost 10 bases and 4 bases, in that order; junction bases with no gene match: 10. CDR3 length: 14 residues. CDR1 is LNHNV, CDR2 YYDKDF, per germline (reference sequence). CDR3 loop: CAIATGGAGETQYF. The CDR3 DNA reads as TGTGCCATCGCTACAGGGGGCGCGGGAGAGACCCAGTACTTC.

The chain combines TRBV7-9 with TRBJ2-3; 8 nucleotides align to TRBD2. CDR1 and CDR2 (germline): SEHNR, FQNEAQ (reference sequence). V lost 5 bases and J lost 4; bases outside the gene matches: 11. The CDR3 totals 16 residues. Written as DNA, the CDR3 is TGTGCCAGCAGCAGGGCGGCGGGGGGTAGCTCAGATACGCAGTATTTT. It is translated as CASSRAAGGSSDTQYF. The complete variable domain, with remaining parts taken from reference TRBV7-9 and TRBJ2-3, reads DTGVSQNPRHKITKRGQNVTFRCDPISEHNRLYWYRQTLGQGPEFLTYFQNEAQLEKSRLLSDRFSAERPKGSFSTLEIQRTEQGDSAMYLCASSRAAGGSSDTQYFGPGTRLTVL.

The chain carries TRBV5-4 and TRBJ2-2; 7 positions match TRBD1. Per germline, CDR1 SGHNT and CDR2 YYREEE (reference sequence). This CDR3 is built from 15 residues. The ends lost 0 bases at V and 3 bases at J; junction bases unmatched: 2. CDR3 sequence: CASSLEGADTGELFF. CDR3 bases: TGTGCCAGCAGCTTGGAGGGGGCGGACACCGGGGAGCTGTTTTTT.

This clone was detected a few times. V is TRBV6-8 and J is TRBJ1-2; tentatively, D is TRBD1 (6 bases). Trimming shortened V by 5 bases and J by 5 bases, and 9 bases separated the two germline ends. There are 12 residues in the CDR3. The germline V gene has CDR1 MNHGY and CDR2 SAAAGT. The CDR3 reads CASSPTGYGYTF. The DNA of the CDR3 is TGTGCCAGCAGTCCCACAGGGTATGGCTACACCTTC.

This sequence joins TRBV10-2 and TRBJ2-3; no reliable D call. This CDR3 has 16 residues. The V end was cut by 1 base, the J end by 3 bases, with 14 bases between. The germline gives CDR1 WSHSY, CDR2 SAAADI. The CDR3, as DNA: TGCGCCAGCAGTGAGTTGAATCTGGCTCGAACAGATACGCAGTATTTT. It is translated as CASSELNLARTDTQYF.

The chain has TRBV6-6 and TRBJ1-1; no clear D. This CDR3 comprises 15 residues. The V gene's germline CDR1 is MNHNY and CDR2 SVGAGI (reference sequence). Trimming took off 2 bases at V and 6 bases at J, with 16 bases between the two ends. Written as DNA, the CDR3 is TGTGCCAGCAGTTACACCAGAGAACCGGACTCTGAAGCTTTCTTT. Translation gives CASSYTREPDSEAFF.

This chain uses TRBV5-1 with TRBJ2-7; weak D call: TRBD1 (7 bases). The CDR3 sequence is 14 residues long. Germline lookup yields CDR1 SGHRS and CDR2 YFSETQ. V lost 3 bases and J lost 7, with 17 bases in between. CDR3 sequence: CASSSAGGTGEQYF. The CDR3 DNA sequence: TGCGCCAGCAGCTCGGCAGGGGGGACGGGGGAGCAGTACTTC. The full variable domain, rest sourced from reference TRBV5-1 and TRBJ2-7, is KAGVTQTPRYLIKTRGQQVTLSCSPISGHRSVSWYQQTPGQGLQFLFEYFSETQRNKGNFPGRFSGRQFSNSRSEMNVSTLELGDSALYLCASSSAGGTGEQYFGPGTRLTVT.

This chain joins TRBV18 and TRBJ2-7; 7 bases map to TRBD1. The CDR3 length is 14 residues. With V trimmed by 3 bases and J by 5 bases, 7 bases remained unmatched. Germline V CDR1 and CDR2: KGHSH, LQKENI. For the CDR3, the DNA is TGTGCCAGCTCACCGATCCGGGACAGCCACGAGCAGTACTTC. The encoded protein is CASSPIRDSHEQYF.

This chain joins TRBV27 and TRBJ2-3; no reliable D call. With 6 bases removed from V and 4 bases from J, the gap between germline ends came to 17 bases. This CDR3 region has 15 residues. Per germline, CDR1 MNHEY and CDR2 SMNVEV (reference sequence). This CDR3 is CASSLLISGPDTQYF. In nucleotides, the CDR3 is TGTGCCAGCAGCTTACTGATAAGTGGCCCAGATACGCAGTATTTT.

The chain is built from TRBV4-2 and TRBJ1-1, with D unclear. CDR1 LGHNA and CDR2 YNFKEQ come from the germline V gene. This CDR3 comprises 14 residues. The germline V and J ends were trimmed by 0 bases and 7 bases, with 12 bases remaining between them. The CDR3 region is CASSQDRREVEAFF. DNA of the CDR3: TGTGCCAGCAGCCAAGATAGGAGAGAGGTTGAAGCTTTCTTT.

This chain joins TRBV11-2 and TRBJ2-7; 7 bases line up with TRBD1. Losses at the gene ends were 5 bases for V and 5 bases for J; bases not matched to a gene: 18. CDR1 SGHAT and CDR2 FQNNGV come from the germline V gene. The CDR3 loop spans 17 amino acids. CDR3: CASSPMWGPGGNNEQYF. CDR3 coding DNA: TGTGCCAGCAGCCCCATGTGGGGGCCAGGGGGTAATAACGAGCAGTACTTC.

The V gene is TRBV11-3, the J gene TRBJ1-2, with 10 bases lining up with TRBD1. Looked up from germline, CDR1 is SGHNT and CDR2 is YENEEA. The CDR3 spans 13 residues. With 6 bases clipped from V and 7 bases from J, the junction kept 5 bases outside the gene matches. The CDR3, as DNA: TGTGCCAGCAGTCAGGACAGGGGGGCTGGCTACACCTTC. It yields the protein CASSQDRGAGYTF.